The 13 T cell receptor beta chains given below trace back to one sample, sequenced in a study of cytomegalovirus exposure and HLA in healthy donors. The PCR was carried out with 60 Vbeta primers and 13 Jbeta primers. Clones were sequenced by immunoSEQ multiplex PCR, and TCRdb holds only the in-frame ones, with some missing. The table shows 100,000 to 150,000 clones, with about four fifths occurring only once. Input material: PBMCs. These TCRs come from a man under 40 in good health and CMV-seronegative.

The rearrangement joins TRBV4-2 to TRBJ1-1; 10 positions agree with TRBD1. This CDR3 region has 15 residues. The germline V gene encodes CDR1 LGHNA and CDR2 YNFKEQ. V lost 5 bases and J lost 4; bases outside the gene matches: 7. As DNA, the CDR3 is TGTGCCAGCAGCTATAGGACAGGGGGGGTCACTGAAGCTTTCTTT. It is translated as CASSYRTGGVTEAFF.

The chain couples TRBV9 to TRBJ1-2, with no clear D. The V and J ends lost 4 bases and 7 bases respectively, with 8 bases between them. CDR3 length equals 11 residues. The germline CDR1 and CDR2 sequences are SGDLS and YYNGEE. CDR3 residues: CASSFGLGYTF. CDR3 nucleotides: TGTGCCAGCAGCTTTGGGCTTGGCTACACCTTC. The variable domain in full, with the rest retrieved from reference TRBV9 and TRBJ1-2, is DSGVTQTPKHLITATGQRVTLRCSPRSGDLSVYWYQQSLDQGLQFLIQYYNGEERAKGNILERFSAQQFPDLHSELNLSSLELGDSALYFCASSFGLGYTFGSGTRLTVV.

The chain employs TRBV11-2 and TRBJ1-2; D ambiguous. The CDR3 is 13 residues long. From germline, CDR1 is SGHAT and CDR2 FQNNGV. Deletions cut 0 bases from V and 2 bases from J, with 4 bases between. CDR3 sequence: CASSLEQNYGYTF. The CDR3 coding sequence is TGTGCCAGCAGCTTAGAACAGAACTATGGCTACACCTTC.

This chain joins TRBV18 and TRBJ1-6; D may be TRBD1 (6 bases). The CDR3 covers 13 residues. CDR1 KGHSH and CDR2 LQKENI come from the germline V gene. The V gene lost 5 bases and the J gene lost 5 bases, with 7 bases spanning the gap. CDR3 sequence reads: CASSTGNNSPLHF. The CDR3 DNA reads TGTGCCAGCTCAACAGGGAATAATTCACCCCTCCACTTT.

The chain combines TRBV6-1 with TRBJ1-2; D is possibly TRBD1 (5 bases). This CDR3 is 15 amino acids long. With 3 bases removed from V and 4 bases from J, the gap between germline ends came to 15 bases. Germline loops: CDR1 MNHNS, CDR2 SASEGT. The CDR3 sequence is CASSDPVDMAYGYTF. The CDR3 nucleotides are TGTGCCAGCAGTGATCCCGTGGACATGGCCTATGGCTACACCTTC.

The genes are TRBV5-8 and TRBJ2-7; D remains unclear. The CDR3 extends over 14 amino acids. The V end lost 0 bases, the J end lost 3 bases, and 10 bases lay between the germline ends. From germline, CDR1 is SGHTS and CDR2 YDEGEE. The CDR3 sequence: CASSLEVAVYEQYF. For the CDR3, the DNA is TGTGCCAGCAGCTTGGAAGTGGCCGTCTACGAGCAGTACTTC.

This clone has a single count. The V and J genes are TRBV30 and TRBJ1-2, with a possible D match to TRBD1 (6 bases). Trimming removed 0 bases at V and 7 bases at J, with 12 bases between. The CDR3 is made up of 13 amino acids. CDR1 is GTSNPN and CDR2 is SVGIG in the germline V gene (reference sequence). CDR3 sequence reads: CAWSVTGRRGYTF. DNA of the CDR3: TGTGCCTGGAGTGTAACAGGGCGACGTGGCTACACCTTC.

The chain carries TRBV19 and TRBJ1-5, with a weak D call TRBD1 (6 bases). V shed 3 bases and J shed 0 bases, with 15 bases lying between them. This CDR3 has 17 residues. Germline V gives CDR1 LNHDA, CDR2 SQIVND (reference sequence). CDR3 loop: CASSILDSTFSNQPQHF. The CDR3 DNA reads TGTGCCAGTAGTATTTTGGACAGCACGTTTAGCAATCAGCCCCAGCATTTT.

J is TRBJ2-7 and V is TRBV28, with TRBD2 identical over 8 bases. The ends lost 4 bases at V and 1 base at J; junction bases unmatched: 3. The CDR3 totals 14 residues. Germline loops: CDR1 MDHEN, CDR2 SYDVKM. The CDR3 DNA reads as TGTGCCAGCAGTTACGGGACTAGTTCCTACGAGCAGTACTTC. It yields the protein CASSYGTSSYEQYF.

The rearrangement uses TRBV5-1 and TRBJ2-7; no clear D gene. The germline V gene has CDR1 SGHRS and CDR2 YFSETQ. The length of the CDR3 is 17 residues. V shed 1 base and J shed 0 bases, with 17 bases lying between them. CDR3 DNA sequence: TGCGCCAGCAGCTTGTTTCCCCGGCAGGCGAGCTCCTACGAGCAGTACTTC. Protein: CASSLFPRQASSYEQYF.

This clone appeared once. V gene TRBV19 combines with J gene TRBJ1-2, with D hard to call. CDR3 length: 14 residues. Germline CDR1 reads LNHDA; CDR2 reads SQIVND (reference sequence). Trimming removed 2 bases from V and 4 bases from J, with 11 bases in between. The CDR3 is CASSITVPSYGYTF. Here the CDR3 DNA reads TGTGCCAGTAGTATAACAGTCCCGAGCTATGGCTACACCTTC.

The chain links TRBV2 to TRBJ1-5, with a tentative D call TRBD1 (5 bases). CDR3 length equals 12 residues. V was pared by 6 bases and J by 9 bases, with 12 bases between. Germline V lookup: CDR1 SNHLY, CDR2 FYNNEI. The CDR3 loop reads CASRGAGGPQHF. The CDR3 DNA reads TGTGCCAGCAGGGGTGCCGGGGGGCCCCAGCATTTT.

The chain uses TRBV7-8 and TRBJ1-1, with D hard to call. The CDR3 extends over 13 amino acids. Germline CDR1 reads SGHVS; CDR2 reads FQNEAQ. Trimming stripped 4 bases from V and 0 bases from J, with 6 bases between. The CDR3 reads CASSYSLNTEAFF. The CDR3 region has the DNA TGTGCCAGCAGCTACAGCCTGAACACTGAAGCTTTCTTT.